The present entry profiles one T cell receptor beta chain with its context. Random-hexamer reverse transcription was applied to about 0.5 to 1 ug RNA. TCRdb reanalysed the immunoSEQ multiplex PCR reads using MiXCR and keeps one entry per CDR3 protein. This table has about 200,000 distinct CDR3 sequences, roughly 94% appearing once. The CDR3 runs 10 residues. Between the trimmed V and J ends, which lost 6 bases and 8 bases, there was a span of 7 bases. The germline gives CDR1 SNHLY, CDR2 FYNNEI. The sample originates from a study of CD8 T cells in Susac syndrome. The chain carries TRBV2 and TRBJ2-5; no clear D. The receptor comes from a human donor in good health. The source material was CD4+ T cells from PBMCs. CDR3 region: CASRLHTQYF. CDR3 nucleotides: TGTGCCAGCAGACTGCATACCCAGTACTTC.